What follows is one T cell receptor beta chain and its context. Antigen specificity is unknown. This sample was included in a study of OX40 agonist ivuxolimab in advanced cancers. Study information: Three partial responders included one hepatocellular carcinoma patient and two cutaneous melanoma patients. Study findings and constraints: At doses 0.1 to 3.0 mg/kg, CD4+ and CD8+ clones expanded.

From germline, CDR1 is SNHLY and CDR2 FYNNEI. The ends lost 0 bases at V and 3 bases at J; junction bases unmatched: 13. CDR3 size: 19 residues. Some clones are missing from TCRdb's copy, which holds only in-frame ones; the method was immunoSEQ multiplex PCR. Here the sample spans just under 20,000 clones, roughly four fifths being singletons. This receptor was taken from an adult with an advanced solid tumor such as melanoma, head and neck, liver or kidney cancer. Sequenced material: CD4+ or CD8+ T cells sorted from blood, taken in a trial of the OX40 agonist ivuxolimab. The chain is built from TRBV2 and TRBJ2-5, with 10 bases identical to TRBD2. The CDR3 region is CASSEALHLAGAREETQYF. The CDR3 coding sequence is TGTGCCAGCAGTGAAGCGCTTCACCTAGCGGGGGCCAGGGAAGAGACCCAGTACTTC. The full variable domain, rest sourced from reference TRBV2 and TRBJ2-5, is EPEVTQTPSHQVTQMGQEVILRCVPISNHLYFYWYRQILGQKVEFLVSFYNNEISEKSEIFDDQFSVERPDGSNFTLKIRSTKLEDSAMYFCASSEALHLAGAREETQYFGPGTRLLVL.